The next 18 T cell receptor beta chains were all read from a single sample in a study of shared clonotypes between healthy human individuals. It was CD45RO-negative cells, positively selected for CCR7, that made up naive CD8 cells, with terminally differentiated effector memory CD45RA+ cells excluded. Assay: immunoSEQ multiplex PCR; the TCRdb copy retains only in-frame clones and omits some. Of 1.5 million to 2.5 million clones in the sample, over 85% are singletons; the top ten hold more than 0.95%. The sequencing sample was made of naive CD8+ T cells sorted from blood. Every receptor here comes from a young man in good health.

The gene calls are TRBV23-1 and TRBJ2-1, with 7 bases that match TRBD1. TRBV23-1 is placed among ORFs of uncertain function. There are 13 residues in the CDR3. After removal of 8 bases from V and 8 bases from J, the junction contained 9 bases not matched to a gene. CDR3 nucleotides: TGCGCCAGCGAAACCTGGACAGGAGATGAGCAGTTCTTC. It specifies CASETWTGDEQFF.

This clone was detected only a few times. The V call is TRBV2, the J call TRBJ1-2, with TRBD1 identical over 7 bases. This CDR3 spans 14 amino acids. Germline V gene sequence: CDR1 SNHLY, CDR2 FYNNEI. V gave up 3 bases and J gave up 4 bases; unmatched junction bases: 5. For the CDR3, the DNA is TGTGCCAGCAGTGAGGGACAGATTCTCTATGGCTACACCTTC. As protein: CASSEGQILYGYTF.

The chain carries TRBV30 and TRBJ2-7; D gene unclear. Looked up from germline, CDR1 is GTSNPN and CDR2 is SVGIG (reference sequence). This CDR3 is 15 amino acids long. The V and J ends lost 0 bases and 5 bases respectively, with 17 bases between them. CDR3 region: CAWSVETRPGHEQYF. CDR3 nucleotide sequence: TGTGCCTGGAGTGTAGAAACCCGGCCCGGCCACGAGCAGTACTTC.

The chain employs TRBV19 and TRBJ2-5; 7 bases align to TRBD2. This CDR3 is built from 14 residues. In germline, CDR1 is LNHDA, CDR2 SQIVND (reference sequence). V was clipped by 6 bases and J by 5 bases; unmatched bases: 9. CDR3 in amino acids: CASSGLVQGETQYF. For the CDR3, the DNA is TGTGCCAGTAGCGGACTAGTACAAGGGGAGACCCAGTACTTC.

V gene TRBV7-2 combines with J gene TRBJ2-3; D unclear. In germline, CDR1 is SGHTA, CDR2 FQGNSA. The CDR3 has 14 amino acids. V lost 1 base and J 4 bases, leaving 9 bases between the germline ends. The CDR3 sequence is CASSLGMAADTQYF. The CDR3 DNA sequence: TGTGCCAGCAGCTTAGGGATGGCTGCAGATACGCAGTATTTT. The full variable domain, rest sourced from reference TRBV7-2 and TRBJ2-3, is GAGVSQSPSNKVTEKGKDVELRCDPISGHTALYWYRQSLGQGLEFLIYFQGNSAPDKSGLPSDRFSAERTGGSVSTLTIQRTQQEDSAVYLCASSLGMAADTQYFGPGTRLTVL.

With respect to this clone: The sample holds other DNA sequences that translate to the same CDR3. The chain carries TRBV28 and TRBJ1-1, with D possibly matching TRBD1 (5 bases). The CDR3 consists of 13 residues. Trimming pared 1 base from V and 5 bases from J, leaving 8 bases between. Germline CDR1 MDHEN, CDR2 SYDVKM. The CDR3 nucleotides are TGTGCCAGCAGTTTATCGGGGGATACTGAAGCTTTCTTT. It is translated as CASSLSGDTEAFF.

J is TRBJ1-2 and V is TRBV4-2, with 7 bases that match TRBD1. The germline V gene encodes CDR1 LGHNA and CDR2 YNFKEQ. The V gene end was trimmed by 4 bases and the J gene end by 4 bases; junction bases not matched to a gene: 6. CDR3 size: 14 residues. This CDR3 is CASSLGDSPYGYTF. The CDR3 DNA reads as TGTGCCAGCAGCCTTGGGGACAGTCCCTATGGCTACACCTTC.

The chain carries TRBV30 and TRBJ2-7; perhaps TRBD2 as D (5 bases). With 0 bases removed from V and 0 bases from J, the gap between germline ends came to 15 bases. Germline V lookup: CDR1 GTSNPN, CDR2 SVGIG (reference sequence). This CDR3 spans 16 amino acids. CDR3 region: CAWSVSEGQSSYEQYF. The CDR3 DNA sequence: TGTGCCTGGAGTGTCTCTGAGGGTCAGAGCTCCTACGAGCAGTACTTC.

This chain uses TRBV11-2 with TRBJ2-1, with 10 positions matching TRBD2. The length of the CDR3 is 15 residues. The J segment lost 3 bases and the V segment lost 4 bases, leaving 3 bases of the junction unmatched. CDR1 and CDR2 (germline): SGHAT, FQNNGV. The CDR3 protein is CASSSSGRDYNEQFF. The CDR3 DNA follows: TGTGCCAGCAGCTCCAGCGGGAGGGACTACAATGAGCAGTTCTTC.

This chain links TRBV15 with TRBJ1-2; weak D call: TRBD1 (6 bases). CDR1 and CDR2 (germline): LNHNV, YYDKDF (reference sequence). Trimming took off 8 bases at V and 0 bases at J, with 13 bases between the two ends. This CDR3 has 14 amino acids. CDR3 residues: CATGGLPANYGYTF. The CDR3 DNA follows: TGTGCCACCGGGGGCCTCCCCGCTAACTATGGCTACACCTTC. Filled out from reference TRBV15 and TRBJ1-2, the complete variable domain reads DAMVIQNPRYQVTQFGKPVTLSCSQTLNHNVMYWYQQKSSQAPKLLFHYYDKDFNNEADTPDNFQSRRPNTSFCFLDIRSPGLGDTAMYLCATGGLPANYGYTFGSGTRLTVV.

This clone appeared a single time. The V gene is TRBV11-2, the J gene TRBJ2-1, with TRBD2 identical over 12 bases. Germline assignment: CDR1 SGHAT and CDR2 FQNNGV. The V and J ends lost 5 bases and 2 bases, in that order; junction bases with no gene match: 4. This CDR3 has 16 amino acids. CDR3 coding DNA: TGTGCCAGCAGCCCAAGGACTAGCGGGACCTACAATGAGCAGTTCTTC. Translated, it gives CASSPRTSGTYNEQFF.

The chain employs TRBV4-1 and TRBJ2-6; no clear D gene. The CDR3 has 15 amino acids. Germline CDR1 and CDR2: MGHRA and YSYEKL. Deletions cut 4 bases from V and 1 base from J, with 8 bases between. The CDR3 DNA reads TGCGCCAGCAGCCTCAGCGCGTCTGGGGCCAACGTCCTGACTTTC. Its protein is CASSLSASGANVLTF.

V gene TRBV5-4 combines with J gene TRBJ2-7; D may be TRBD2 (5 bases). V shed 1 base and J shed 6 bases, with 8 bases lying between them. The CDR3 is made up of 12 amino acids. Germline V lookup: CDR1 SGHNT, CDR2 YYREEE (reference sequence). The CDR3 bases are TGTGCCAGCAGCTTGTTCGCGGGCGAGCAGTACTTC. Its protein product is CASSLFAGEQYF.

The CDR3 here is CASSLWPDSNQPQHF. CDR3 nucleotides: TGTGCCAGCAGCTTATGGCCAGATAGCAATCAGCCCCAGCATTTT. V usage is TRBV7-6 and J usage is TRBJ1-5, with D hard to call. The CDR3 loop spans 15 amino acids. The germline V and J ends were trimmed by 2 bases and 0 bases, with 8 bases remaining between them. Germline loops: CDR1 SGHVS, CDR2 FNYEAQ.

This clone occurred once. The chain employs TRBV10-2 and TRBJ1-2; D unclear. The CDR3 is 13 residues long. Trimming cost V 0 bases and J 8 bases, with 10 bases left between them. Germline V lookup: CDR1 WSHSY, CDR2 SAAADI. CDR3 protein: CASSESPNGGYTF. CDR3 coding DNA: TGCGCCAGCAGTGAGTCTCCGAATGGAGGCTACACCTTC.

The V call is TRBV5-6, the J call TRBJ2-1, with 10 bases aligning to TRBD2. The CDR3 has 17 amino acids. Unmatched junction bases numbered 11, after V lost 4 bases and J lost 4 bases. The V gene's germline CDR1 is SGHDT and CDR2 YYEEEE. The CDR3 DNA reads as TGTGCCAGCAGCCCCGGTGGTAGCGGGGGGTTTTACAATGAGCAGTTCTTC. It encodes CASSPGGSGGFYNEQFF. Based on the CDR3 plus reference TRBV5-6 and TRBJ2-1, the full variable domain is DAGVTQSPTHLIKTRGQQVTLRCSPKSGHDTVSWYQQALGQGPQFIFQYYEEEERQRGNFPDRFSGHQFPNYSSELNVNALLLGDSALYLCASSPGGSGGFYNEQFFGPGTRLTVL.

V gene TRBV6-1 combines with J gene TRBJ1-2, with D perhaps matching TRBD1 (5 bases). V shed 7 bases and J shed 4 bases, with 16 bases lying between them. The CDR3 extends over 14 amino acids. The germline gives CDR1 MNHNS, CDR2 SASEGT. CDR3: CASTPDIGGYGYTF. In DNA form, the CDR3 reads TGTGCCAGCACCCCTGACATTGGGGGCTATGGCTACACCTTC.

The chain joins TRBV19 to TRBJ1-3; a possible D gene is TRBD1 (5 bases). V dropped 6 bases and J dropped 3 bases, with 15 bases sitting between them. The germline gives CDR1 LNHDA, CDR2 SQIVND (reference sequence). The CDR3 loop spans 15 amino acids. The CDR3 here is CASRSTGGYGNTIYF. CDR3 DNA: TGTGCCAGTAGAAGTACAGGTGGTTATGGAAACACCATATATTTT. The whole variable domain, remainder taken from reference TRBV19 and TRBJ1-3, is DGGITQSPKYLFRKEGQNVTLSCEQNLNHDAMYWYRQDPGQGLRLIYYSQIVNDFQKGDIAEGYSVSREKKESFPLTVTSAQKNPTAFYLCASRSTGGYGNTIYFGEGSWLTVV.